The 27 T cell receptor beta chains below all came from one sample that was sequenced in a study of radiotherapy plus CTLA-4 blockade in lung cancer. Using immunoSEQ multiplex PCR, the repertoire was profiled, and TCRdb retains in-frame clones only, with some absent. The sample lists more than 90,000 clones; around 90% were seen once. The source was peripheral blood, collected from a patient treated with radiotherapy plus ipilimumab. The receptor source for this set is a human donor with non-small cell lung cancer that progressed on radiotherapy plus ipilimumab.

This clone came up once. The chain is built from TRBV6-5 and TRBJ2-5; 8 bases fit TRBD2. V shed 5 bases, J shed 4 bases, and the junction held 6 bases outside the gene matches. Looked up from germline, CDR1 is MNHEY and CDR2 is SVGAGI. The CDR3 is 14 amino acids. CDR3 DNA sequence: TGTGCCAGCAGTCCTTGGCTAGCGGGAGAGACCCAGTACTTC. Its protein is CASSPWLAGETQYF.

The chain recombines TRBV5-6 with TRBJ2-5; D remains ambiguous. The CDR3 consists of 12 residues. V lost 0 bases and J 4 bases, leaving 4 bases between the germline ends. Looked up from germline, CDR1 is SGHDT and CDR2 is YYEEEE. Here the CDR3 reads CASSLGRETQYF. The DNA for the CDR3 is TGTGCCAGCAGCTTGGGCCGAGAGACCCAGTACTTC.

This clone was recorded only once. J is TRBJ2-2 and V is TRBV14; no definite D call. Between the trimmed V and J ends, which lost 0 bases and 2 bases, there was a span of 4 bases. The CDR3 spans 14 residues. Germline V gene sequence: CDR1 SGHDN, CDR2 FVKESK. As DNA, the CDR3 is TGTGCCAGCAGCCAAGACAGAAACACCGGGGAGCTGTTTTTT. Translation gives CASSQDRNTGELFF.

This clone has more than one count but fewer than ten. The chain links TRBV7-9 to TRBJ2-4; unclear D gene. The CDR3 has 13 amino acids. CDR1 and CDR2 from the germline V gene are SEHNR and FQNEAQ (reference sequence). V lost 10 bases and J lost 0, with 10 bases in between. CDR3 in amino acids: CATRILAKNIQYF. CDR3 in DNA: TGTGCCACCCGTATACTAGCCAAAAACATTCAGTACTTC.

The genes are TRBV10-3 and TRBJ2-7, with 8 bases fitting TRBD1. J gave up 7 bases and V 5 bases, and 10 bases lay outside the gene matches. The germline gives CDR1 ENHRY, CDR2 SYGVKD. The CDR3 is 14 residues long. The CDR3 spells CAISTTQGAGEQYF. In DNA, the CDR3 is TGTGCCATCAGTACCACTCAGGGGGCGGGGGAGCAGTACTTC.

The V call is TRBV19, the J call TRBJ1-5, with 10 bases matching TRBD1. Germline lookup yields CDR1 LNHDA and CDR2 SQIVND (reference sequence). CDR3 length: 15 residues. V dropped 9 bases and J dropped 4; count of bases not matched to a gene: 9. Here the CDR3 DNA reads TGTGCCAGCCAAGGGACAGGGGCCATTAATCAGCCCCAGCATTTT. Encoded protein: CASQGTGAINQPQHF.

The chain couples TRBV11-2 to TRBJ2-1, with TRBD2 matching 13 bases. Germline V gene sequence: CDR1 SGHAT, CDR2 FQNNGV. CDR3 length equals 14 residues. With V trimmed by 6 bases and J by 6 bases, 2 bases remained unmatched. The CDR3 loop is CASSRTSGGNEQFF. The CDR3 nucleotides are TGTGCCAGCAGTCGGACTAGCGGGGGCAATGAGCAGTTCTTC.

The V gene is TRBV2, the J gene TRBJ1-2; 9 bases fit TRBD1. The CDR3 is made up of 13 amino acids. Trimming took 8 bases from V and 4 from J; bases not matched to a gene: 5. Germline lookup yields CDR1 SNHLY and CDR2 FYNNEI. The CDR3 protein is CASPGQGTYGYTF. The CDR3 nucleotides are TGTGCCAGCCCGGGACAGGGCACCTATGGCTACACCTTC. The whole variable domain, remainder taken from reference TRBV2 and TRBJ1-2, is EPEVTQTPSHQVTQMGQEVILRCVPISNHLYFYWYRQILGQKVEFLVSFYNNEISEKSEIFDDQFSVERPDGSNFTLKIRSTKLEDSAMYFCASPGQGTYGYTFGSGTRLTVV.

This chain links TRBV19 with TRBJ1-2; weak D call: TRBD1 (6 bases). With 10 bases removed from V and 2 bases from J, the gap between germline ends came to 14 bases. The germline V gene has CDR1 LNHDA and CDR2 SQIVND (reference sequence). The CDR3 consists of 13 residues. The CDR3 nucleotides read TGTGCCAATCCCCCCGGGACAAACTATGGCTACACCTTC. It translates to CANPPGTNYGYTF. The full variable domain, rest sourced from reference TRBV19 and TRBJ1-2, is DGGITQSPKYLFRKEGQNVTLSCEQNLNHDAMYWYRQDPGQGLRLIYYSQIVNDFQKGDIAEGYSVSREKKESFPLTVTSAQKNPTAFYLCANPPGTNYGYTFGSGTRLTVV.

V usage is TRBV7-2 and J usage is TRBJ1-5, with 7 nucleotides matching TRBD1. Germline CDR1 SGHTA, CDR2 FQGNSA. Trimming at V came to 5 bases and at J to 3 bases, leaving 7 bases not matched to a gene. CDR3 length: 15 amino acids. The DNA for the CDR3 is TGTGCCAGCAGCCCCCAGACAGGGATCAATCAGCCCCAGCATTTT. Translated, it gives CASSPQTGINQPQHF.

The chain employs TRBV14 and TRBJ2-7; TRBD1 is a possible D gene (6 bases). The V end lost 2 bases, the J end lost 9 bases, and 17 bases lay between the germline ends. Germline assignment: CDR1 SGHDN and CDR2 FVKESK. The CDR3 contains 14 residues. DNA for the CDR3: TGTGCCAGCAGCCAACCAGGGGTTTTATCGTGGCAGTACTTC. This sequence encodes CASSQPGVLSWQYF.

Here the CDR3 reads CATKWPAWGSYEQYF. The CDR3 DNA sequence: TGTGCCACCAAATGGCCGGCCTGGGGCTCCTACGAGCAGTACTTC. The chain combines TRBV6-6 with TRBJ2-7; D gene ambiguous. This CDR3 is 15 amino acids long. Germline V lookup: CDR1 MNHNY, CDR2 SVGAGI (reference sequence). V lost 10 bases and J 0 bases, leaving 19 bases between the germline ends.

The chain joins TRBV19 to TRBJ2-1, with D possibly being TRBD2 (5 bases). Trimming removed 6 bases at V and 8 bases at J, with 14 bases between. The germline CDR1 and CDR2 sequences are LNHDA and SQIVND (reference sequence). The CDR3 is made up of 13 amino acids. CDR3 sequence (DNA): TGTGCCAGTAGCGGTACTAGTTTCGATGAGCAGTTCTTC. Its protein product is CASSGTSFDEQFF.

This sequence joins TRBV5-4 and TRBJ2-5; no reliable D call. The germline V gene has CDR1 SGHNT and CDR2 YYREEE (reference sequence). V was pared by 4 bases and J by 5 bases, with 9 bases between. CDR3 length: 12 amino acids. The CDR3 region has the DNA TGTGCCAGCAGCCTCCCCCAGGAGACCCAGTACTTC. Translation: CASSLPQETQYF.

The rearrangement links TRBV6-5 to TRBJ1-4, with D maybe TRBD1 (5 bases). The CDR3 extends over 16 amino acids. V was shortened by 3 bases and J by 1 base, with 12 bases between the two germline ends. Germline V gives CDR1 MNHEY, CDR2 SVGAGI. Written as DNA, the CDR3 is TGTGCCAGCAGTTATTTGGGGCGCGGAACTAATGAAAAACTGTTTTTT. Translation: CASSYLGRGTNEKLFF.

J is TRBJ2-1 and V is TRBV9; 9 bases line up with TRBD2. CDR3 length: 17 amino acids. The V gene end was trimmed by 0 bases and the J gene end by 5 bases; junction bases not matched to a gene: 9. Germline CDR1 SGDLS, CDR2 YYNGEE. The CDR3 DNA sequence: TGTGCCAGCAGCGTAGGGTCGCAAGCGGGAGGAAACAATGAGCAGTTCTTC. It is translated as CASSVGSQAGGNNEQFF.

The rearrangement links TRBV5-1 to TRBJ2-5, with D perhaps being TRBD1 or TRBD2 (5 bases each). The CDR3 runs 15 residues. Germline loops: CDR1 SGHRS, CDR2 YFSETQ. Trimming cost V 3 bases and J 5 bases, with 17 bases left between them. In DNA, the CDR3 is TGCGCCAGCAGCTCCCAAGTCGTAGGGGAGGAGACCCAGTACTTC. Residues: CASSSQVVGEETQYF.

This clone was observed a handful of times. V gene TRBV19 combines with J gene TRBJ2-7; a possible D gene is TRBD2 (5 bases). The CDR3 is made up of 14 amino acids. The V end was cut by 6 bases, the J end by 2 bases, with 14 bases between. Germline V gene lookup returns CDR1 LNHDA and CDR2 SQIVND (reference sequence). CDR3 DNA: TGTGCCAGTAGCCGCGGGCGTTCTCCCTACGAGCAGTACTTC. Protein sequence: CASSRGRSPYEQYF.

This chain joins TRBV2 and TRBJ2-7; D is unresolved. CDR1 and CDR2 (germline): SNHLY, FYNNEI. Trimming shortened V by 6 bases and J by 0 bases, and 3 bases separated the two germline ends. This CDR3 region has 11 residues. CDR3 DNA: TGTGCCAGCAGCTCCTCCTACGAGCAGTACTTC. It specifies CASSSSYEQYF.

In its sample, this clone was seen once. The chain uses TRBV27 and TRBJ2-2; 10 positions match TRBD2. The V gene's germline CDR1 is MNHEY and CDR2 SMNVEV (reference sequence). This CDR3 is built from 15 residues. With 6 bases clipped from V and 6 bases from J, the junction kept 7 bases outside the gene matches. In nucleotides, the CDR3 is TGTGCCAGCAGGGCCGGGACTAGCGCTGCCGGGGAGCTGTTTTTT. This gives the protein CASRAGTSAAGELFF.

This rearrangement joins TRBV30 to TRBJ2-7; the D is unclear. The CDR3 contains 11 residues. The germline V gene has CDR1 GTSNPN and CDR2 SVGIG (reference sequence). V dropped 2 bases and J dropped 4 bases, with 6 bases sitting between them. The CDR3 region is CAWSRSYEQYF. As DNA, the CDR3 is TGTGCCTGGAGTCGCAGTTACGAGCAGTACTTC.

The rearrangement joins TRBV18 to TRBJ2-7, with no clear D. Germline CDR1 is KGHSH and CDR2 is LQKENI. V was trimmed by 6 bases and J by 5 bases, leaving 14 bases between them. The CDR3 is 13 amino acids. The CDR3 DNA sequence: TGTGCCAGCTCCCCGAATCCGCGCGACGAGCAGTACTTC. Its protein is CASSPNPRDEQYF.

This rearrangement joins TRBV9 to TRBJ2-1; no definite D call. Trimming removed 0 bases at V and 8 bases at J, with 12 bases between. The germline V gene has CDR1 SGDLS and CDR2 YYNGEE. This CDR3 has 14 amino acids. The CDR3 is CASSVVVGPDEQFF. CDR3 coding DNA: TGTGCCAGCAGCGTAGTTGTAGGGCCCGATGAGCAGTTCTTC.

The chain joins TRBV12-5 to TRBJ2-2; no reliable D call. V lost 0 bases and J lost 5, with 7 bases in between. This CDR3 contains 14 residues. Germline CDR1 is LGHNT and CDR2 is FRNRAP. In DNA form, the CDR3 reads TGTGCTAGTGGTTTGGTCCCCCTAACCGGGGAGCTGTTTTTT. It yields the protein CASGLVPLTGELFF. The whole variable domain, remainder taken from reference TRBV12-5 and TRBJ2-2, is DARVTQTPRHKVTEMGQEVTMRCQPILGHNTVFWYRQTMMQGLELLAYFRNRAPLDDSGMPKDRFSAEMPDATLATLKIQPSEPRDSAVYFCASGLVPLTGELFFGEGSRLTVL.

V usage is TRBV6-1 and J usage is TRBJ2-1; D is unclear. V was trimmed by 3 bases and J by 3 bases, leaving 9 bases between them. The CDR3 has 14 residues. CDR1 and CDR2 (germline): MNHNS, SASEGT. The CDR3 DNA sequence: TGTGCCAGCAGTGAGATGGGTTTCTACAATGAGCAGTTCTTC. It is translated as CASSEMGFYNEQFF.

V is TRBV29-1 and J is TRBJ1-1, with TRBD1 matching over 11 bases. CDR1 is SQVTM, CDR2 ANQGSEA, per germline. This CDR3 comprises 15 residues. The junction had 12 bases not matched to a gene; V was cut back by 6 bases and J by 6 bases. The CDR3 spells CSVAGGQGGRAEAFF. The CDR3 nucleotides are TGCAGCGTCGCGGGGGGACAGGGGGGTAGGGCTGAAGCTTTCTTT.

The chain carries TRBV19 and TRBJ1-1; 7 bases map to TRBD1. The germline gives CDR1 LNHDA, CDR2 SQIVND (reference sequence). The V gene end was trimmed by 5 bases and the J gene end by 1 base; junction bases not matched to a gene: 4. The CDR3 covers 14 residues. DNA of the CDR3: TGTGCCAGTAGTCCTGGGACAGCGAACACTGAAGCTTTCTTT. This translates into CASSPGTANTEAFF. The full variable domain, in which reference TRBV19 and TRBJ1-1 provide the parts outside the CDR3, is DGGITQSPKYLFRKEGQNVTLSCEQNLNHDAMYWYRQDPGQGLRLIYYSQIVNDFQKGDIAEGYSVSREKKESFPLTVTSAQKNPTAFYLCASSPGTANTEAFFGQGTRLTVV.